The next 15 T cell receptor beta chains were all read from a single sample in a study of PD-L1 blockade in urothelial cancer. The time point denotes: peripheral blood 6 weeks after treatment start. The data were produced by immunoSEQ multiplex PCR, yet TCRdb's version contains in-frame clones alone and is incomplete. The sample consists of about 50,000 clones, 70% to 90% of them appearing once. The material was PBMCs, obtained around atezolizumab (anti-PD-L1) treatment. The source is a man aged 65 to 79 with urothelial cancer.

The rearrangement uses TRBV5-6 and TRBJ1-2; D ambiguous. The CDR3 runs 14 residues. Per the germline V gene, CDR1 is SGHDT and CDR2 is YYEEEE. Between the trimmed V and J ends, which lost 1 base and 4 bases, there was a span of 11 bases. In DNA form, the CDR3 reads TGTGCCAGCAGCTTGAAGGAGGTGACCTATGGCTACACCTTC. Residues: CASSLKEVTYGYTF.

The DNA of the CDR3 is TGTGCCAGCGGGCCCCAGCGGGAGATGTCAGATACGCAGTATTTT. Its protein product is CASGPQREMSDTQYF. The chain is built from TRBV27 and TRBJ2-3; TRBD2 aligns across 8 bases. CDR1 and CDR2 from the germline V gene are MNHEY and SMNVEV (reference sequence). V was clipped by 8 bases and J by 4 bases; unmatched bases: 11. The CDR3 has 15 residues.

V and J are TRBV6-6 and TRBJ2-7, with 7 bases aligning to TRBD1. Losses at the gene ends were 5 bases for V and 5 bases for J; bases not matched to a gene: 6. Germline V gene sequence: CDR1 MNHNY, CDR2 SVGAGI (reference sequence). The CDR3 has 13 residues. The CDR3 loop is CASSQKGAHEQYF. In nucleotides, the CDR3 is TGTGCCAGCAGTCAGAAGGGGGCCCACGAGCAGTACTTC.

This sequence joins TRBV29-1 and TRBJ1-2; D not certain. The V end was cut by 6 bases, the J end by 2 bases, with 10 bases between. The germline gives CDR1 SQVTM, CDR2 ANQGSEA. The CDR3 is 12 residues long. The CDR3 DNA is TGCAGCGTGTTGGGAGGGAACTATGGCTACACCTTC. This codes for CSVLGGNYGYTF.

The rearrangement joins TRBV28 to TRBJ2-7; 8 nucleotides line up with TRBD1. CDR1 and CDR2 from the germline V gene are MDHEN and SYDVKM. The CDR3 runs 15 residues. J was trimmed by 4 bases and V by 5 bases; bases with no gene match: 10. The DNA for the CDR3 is TGTGCCAGCAGTGCACCGGGACAGGCGAAGTACGAGCAGTACTTC. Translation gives CASSAPGQAKYEQYF.

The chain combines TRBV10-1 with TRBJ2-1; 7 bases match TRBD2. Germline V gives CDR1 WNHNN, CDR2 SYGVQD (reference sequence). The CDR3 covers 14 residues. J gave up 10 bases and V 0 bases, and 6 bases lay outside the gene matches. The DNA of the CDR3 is TGCGCCAGCAGTGAGTCGGGAGGGGCGAAGGAGCAGTTCTTC. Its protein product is CASSESGGAKEQFF.

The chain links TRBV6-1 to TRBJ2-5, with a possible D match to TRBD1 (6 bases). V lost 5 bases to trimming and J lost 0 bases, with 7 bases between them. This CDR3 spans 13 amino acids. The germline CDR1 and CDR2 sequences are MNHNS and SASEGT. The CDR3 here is CASSTGYQETQYF. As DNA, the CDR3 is TGTGCCAGCAGTACAGGGTACCAAGAGACCCAGTACTTC.

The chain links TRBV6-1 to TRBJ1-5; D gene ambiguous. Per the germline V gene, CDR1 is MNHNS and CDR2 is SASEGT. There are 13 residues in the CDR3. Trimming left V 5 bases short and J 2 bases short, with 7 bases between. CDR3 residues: CASSLTGNQPQHF. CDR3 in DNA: TGTGCCAGCAGTCTAACTGGCAATCAGCCCCAGCATTTT.

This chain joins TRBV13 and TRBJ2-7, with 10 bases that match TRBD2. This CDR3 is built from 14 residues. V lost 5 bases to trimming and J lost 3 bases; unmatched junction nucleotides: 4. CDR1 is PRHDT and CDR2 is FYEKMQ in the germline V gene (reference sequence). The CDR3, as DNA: TGTGCCAGCAGCCAATGGACTAGCGGCTACGAGCAGTACTTC. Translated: CASSQWTSGYEQYF.

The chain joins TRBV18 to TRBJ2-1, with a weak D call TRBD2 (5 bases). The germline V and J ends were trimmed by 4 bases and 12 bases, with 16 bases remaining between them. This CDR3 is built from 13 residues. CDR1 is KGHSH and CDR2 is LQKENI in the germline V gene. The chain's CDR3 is CASSLRRDPGQFF. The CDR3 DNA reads TGTGCCAGCTCACTCCGACGGGATCCAGGGCAGTTCTTC.

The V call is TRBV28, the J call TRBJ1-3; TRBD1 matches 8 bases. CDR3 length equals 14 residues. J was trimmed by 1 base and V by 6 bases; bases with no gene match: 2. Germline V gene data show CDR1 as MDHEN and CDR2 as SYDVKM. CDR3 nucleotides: TGTGCCAGCAGGAGGACAGGGTCTGGAAACACCATATATTTT. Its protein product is CASRRTGSGNTIYF.

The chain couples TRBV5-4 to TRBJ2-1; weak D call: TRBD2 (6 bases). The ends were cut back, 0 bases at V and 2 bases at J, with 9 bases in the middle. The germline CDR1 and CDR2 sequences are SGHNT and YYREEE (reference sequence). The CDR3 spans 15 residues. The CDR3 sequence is CASSLELATYNEQFF. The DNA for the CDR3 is TGTGCCAGCAGCTTGGAGCTAGCGACCTACAATGAGCAGTTCTTC.

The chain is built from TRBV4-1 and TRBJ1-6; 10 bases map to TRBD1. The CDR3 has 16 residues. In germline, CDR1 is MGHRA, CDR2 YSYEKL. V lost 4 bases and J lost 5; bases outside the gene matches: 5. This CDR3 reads CASSRAGQGNNSPLHF. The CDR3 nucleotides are TGCGCCAGCAGCCGAGCGGGACAGGGGAATAATTCACCCCTCCACTTT.

The CDR3 here is CASSSVRTGDFQETQYF. Here the CDR3 DNA reads TGTGCCAGCAGCTCAGTCAGGACAGGGGATTTCCAAGAGACCCAGTACTTC. This chain links TRBV7-9 with TRBJ2-5; 9 positions match TRBD1. Germline CDR1 SEHNR, CDR2 FQNEAQ (reference sequence). V lost 4 bases and J lost 1; bases outside the gene matches: 10. The CDR3 has 17 amino acids.

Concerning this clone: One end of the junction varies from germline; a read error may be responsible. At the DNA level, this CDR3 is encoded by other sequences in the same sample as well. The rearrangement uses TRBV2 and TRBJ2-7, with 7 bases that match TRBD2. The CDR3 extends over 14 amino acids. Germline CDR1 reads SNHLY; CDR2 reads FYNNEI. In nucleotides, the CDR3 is TGTGCCAGCAGTGGAGGGTGGGAGGGCCACGAGCAGTACTTT. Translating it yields CASSGGWEGHEQYF. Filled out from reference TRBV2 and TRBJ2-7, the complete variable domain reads EPEVTQTPSHQVTQMGQEVILRCVPISNHLYFYWYRQILGQKVEFLVSFYNNEISEKSEIFDDQFSVERPDGSNFTLKIRSTKLEDSAMYFCASSGGWEGHEQYFGPGTRLTVT.